This entry lists 29 T cell receptor beta chains sequenced from one sample in a study of T cells in Graves' hyperthyroidism and ophthalmopathy. TCR beta CDR3 region amplification was performed from RNA transcripts. First-round RT-PCR of the TCR CDR3 relied on the HTBI primer set. MiXCR, run by TCRdb on the multiplex PCR reads, gives a single entry per CDR3 protein. The sample has 650,000 to 700,000 distinct CDR3 sequences, around a sixth seen once. The sample taken for sequencing was blood. These receptor sequences come from a man aged 50 to 59 with Graves' hyperthyroidism.

This chain joins TRBV20-1 and TRBJ2-2; D might be TRBD2 (5 bases). CDR1 and CDR2 from the germline V gene are DFQATT and SNEGSKA (reference sequence). This CDR3 has 13 amino acids. Trimming removed 3 bases from V and 8 bases from J, with 13 bases in between. The CDR3 bases are TGCAGTGCTAGGGCGGGCTCGCGGGGGGAGCTGTTTTTT. This translates into CSARAGSRGELFF.

This clonotype came up many times. The chain couples TRBV30 to TRBJ2-5; 7 bases line up with TRBD1. The CDR3 consists of 15 residues. CDR1 is GTSNPN, CDR2 SVGIG, per germline (reference sequence). V gave up 5 bases and J gave up 1 base; unmatched junction bases: 10. The CDR3 DNA reads TGTGCCTGGGGGATCCGGACAGGTTCCCAAGAGACCCAGTACTTC. This encodes CAWGIRTGSQETQYF.

This clonotype was counted ten times or more. The rearrangement uses TRBV12-3 or TRBV12-4 and TRBJ2-1, with TRBD2 as a possible D gene (6 bases). There are 12 residues in the CDR3. V dropped 6 bases and J dropped 9 bases, with 12 bases sitting between them. CDR3 sequence: CASSRLVSEQFF. CDR3 in DNA: TGTGCCAGCAGCAGACTAGTAAGTGAGCAGTTCTTC.

The V call is TRBV3-1, the J call TRBJ2-1, with 11 bases lining up with TRBD2. The CDR3 totals 15 residues. The junction had 6 bases not matched to a gene; V was cut back by 4 bases and J by 7 bases. CDR1 and CDR2 (germline): LGHDT, YNNKEL (reference sequence). The CDR3 DNA is TGTGCCAGCAGCCTAGCGGGAGGGCCTAAAAATGAGCAGTTCTTC. The encoded protein is CASSLAGGPKNEQFF.

Ten or more counts support this clonotype. The chain uses TRBV7-2 and TRBJ2-3; D is perhaps TRBD2 (6 bases). Germline assignment: CDR1 SGHTA and CDR2 FQGNSA. This CDR3 spans 17 amino acids. V shed 1 base and J shed 4 bases, with 18 bases lying between them. The CDR3 spells CASSLVWAGSGADTQYF. In nucleotides, the CDR3 is TGTGCCAGCAGCTTAGTTTGGGCGGGGTCGGGCGCAGATACGCAGTATTTT. Using reference TRBV7-2 and TRBJ2-3 for the parts outside the CDR3, the full variable domain is GAGVSQSPSNKVTEKGKDVELRCDPISGHTALYWYRQSLGQGLEFLIYFQGNSAPDKSGLPSDRFSAERTGGSVSTLTIQRTQQEDSAVYLCASSLVWAGSGADTQYFGPGTRLTVL.

This clonotype has a handful of counts. The chain links TRBV7-9 to TRBJ2-2; a possible D gene is TRBD1 (5 bases). Deletions cut 5 bases from V and 7 bases from J, with 14 bases between. The CDR3 runs 14 residues. Per germline, CDR1 SEHNR and CDR2 FQNEAQ (reference sequence). The CDR3, as DNA: TGTGCCAGCAGCCAAGCTGGGGCTTTCGGGGAGCTGTTTTTT. Translated: CASSQAGAFGELFF.

This clonotype was counted a few times. The chain combines TRBV6-2 or TRBV6-3 with TRBJ2-2, with 7 bases that match TRBD2. The CDR3 is 16 residues long. J gave up 2 bases and V 4 bases, and 7 bases lay outside the gene matches. Germline assignment: CDR1 MNHEY and CDR2 SVGEGT. In nucleotides, the CDR3 is TGTGCCAGCAGTTTCTCCAGGACTAGAAACACCGGGGAGCTGTTTTTT. Translating it yields CASSFSRTRNTGELFF.

This clonotype was picked up many times. The chain links TRBV28 to TRBJ1-2, with TRBD1 identical over 8 bases. This CDR3 has 15 residues. Germline CDR1 is MDHEN and CDR2 is SYDVKM. The V gene end was trimmed by 4 bases and the J gene end by 2 bases; junction bases not matched to a gene: 6. As DNA, the CDR3 is TGTGCCAGCAGTTCCGAGGACAGGGCCAACTATGGCTACACCTTC. Protein sequence: CASSSEDRANYGYTF.

The gene calls are TRBV2 and TRBJ2-3; 12 positions match TRBD2. J was trimmed by 4 bases and V by 7 bases; bases with no gene match: 6. The CDR3 covers 15 residues. Germline values: CDR1 SNHLY, CDR2 FYNNEI. CDR3 DNA sequence: TGTGCCAGCACTGGACTAGCGGGAACCTCAGATACGCAGTATTTT. It codes for CASTGLAGTSDTQYF.

Only a few counts were recorded for this clonotype. V usage is TRBV20-1 and J usage is TRBJ1-4; 9 bases fit TRBD1. V was clipped by 5 bases and J by 5 bases; unmatched bases: 21. This CDR3 comprises 19 residues. Germline CDR1 and CDR2: DFQATT and SNEGSKA (reference sequence). CDR3 loop: CSAPNNIDTGTGTNEKLFF. For the CDR3, the DNA is TGCAGTGCTCCGAACAACATTGATACCGGGACAGGGACAAATGAAAAACTGTTTTTT.

This chain links TRBV7-9 with TRBJ2-1, with TRBD1 as a possible D gene (6 bases). Trimming took off 3 bases at V and 5 bases at J, with 14 bases between the two ends. The CDR3 has 15 residues. CDR1 SEHNR and CDR2 FQNEAQ come from the germline V gene (reference sequence). CDR3: CASSLVQGSDNEQFF. CDR3 nucleotide sequence: TGTGCCAGCAGCTTGGTACAGGGAAGTGACAATGAGCAGTTCTTC.

The sample holds a few counts of this clonotype. The rearrangement joins TRBV5-5 to TRBJ1-4; a weak D match, TRBD1 (5 bases). CDR1 and CDR2 (germline): SGHKS, YYEKEE (reference sequence). The CDR3 covers 16 residues. V lost 4 bases, J lost 8 bases, and 21 bases lay in between. CDR3 loop: CASSPRAGQGSEKLFF. The DNA for the CDR3 is TGTGCCAGCAGCCCCCGGGCGGGGCAGGGATCGGAAAAACTGTTTTTT.

This clonotype was recorded at least ten times. The J gene is TRBJ1-6, the V gene TRBV11-2; D gene ambiguous. The V end was cut by 1 base, the J end by 4 bases, with 11 bases between. This CDR3 spans 16 amino acids. CDR1 is SGHAT, CDR2 FQNNGV, per germline. CDR3 protein: CASSLVRPFYNSPLHF. The CDR3 DNA reads as TGTGCCAGCAGCTTAGTTCGGCCGTTTTATAATTCACCCCTCCACTTT.

CDR3 in DNA: TGTGCCAGCAGCTTCCGGACTAGTATCAATGAGCAGTTCTTC. Protein product: CASSFRTSINEQFF. V is TRBV11-2 and J is TRBJ2-1; TRBD2 agrees at 7 bases. The CDR3 length is 14 residues. The germline gives CDR1 SGHAT, CDR2 FQNNGV. J gave up 6 bases and V 3 bases, and 5 bases lay outside the gene matches.

This clonotype was seen many times. The J gene is TRBJ2-1, the V gene TRBV12-3 or TRBV12-4, with 9 bases matching TRBD2. This CDR3 region has 14 residues. V was clipped by 3 bases and J by 8 bases; unmatched bases: 5. Written as DNA, the CDR3 is TGTGCCAGCAGTTTTAGCGGGAGACGCGATGAGCAGTTCTTC. Amino acids: CASSFSGRRDEQFF.

This chain joins TRBV3-1 and TRBJ2-1, with TRBD2 matching over 9 bases. CDR3 length: 14 residues. Per germline, CDR1 LGHDT and CDR2 YNNKEL (reference sequence). V trimming: 6 bases; J trimming: 7 bases; junction bases outside the gene matches: 7. The CDR3 loop is CASSRSGRKNEQFF. The CDR3 nucleotides are TGTGCCAGCAGTCGCAGCGGGAGGAAGAATGAGCAGTTCTTC.

This clonotype has at least ten counts. The chain joins TRBV20-1 to TRBJ2-3; unclear D gene. CDR1 and CDR2 from the germline V gene are DFQATT and SNEGSKA (reference sequence). V lost 6 bases and J lost 0, with 19 bases in between. The CDR3 loop spans 16 amino acids. The CDR3 region is CSAQIPGVSSTDTQYF. DNA of the CDR3: TGCAGTGCCCAAATCCCCGGAGTCTCTAGCACAGATACGCAGTATTTT.

This clonotype appeared many times. The junction departs from the called germline gene at one end, perhaps through a read error. In nucleotides, the CDR3 is TGTGCCAGCACCCTTTTGATCTTT. Residues: CASTLLIF. The chain recombines TRBV12-3 or TRBV12-4 with TRBJ1-1; D unclear. This CDR3 has 8 amino acids.

There are many counts of this clonotype. The chain combines TRBV18 with TRBJ2-2; 9 positions match TRBD1. Germline V CDR1 and CDR2: KGHSH, LQKENI. The CDR3 extends over 15 amino acids. V lost 5 bases, J lost 3 bases, and 4 bases stayed unmatched. CDR3 protein: CASSSRQGDTGELFF. CDR3 in DNA: TGTGCCAGCTCATCCCGACAGGGGGACACCGGGGAGCTGTTTTTT.

The gene calls are TRBV5-1 and TRBJ2-7; TRBD1 matches 8 bases. Germline trimming cut 0 bases from V and 2 bases from J; bases unmatched to any gene: 1. Germline CDR1 reads SGHRS; CDR2 reads YFSETQ. The CDR3 has 14 residues. The DNA of the CDR3 is TGCGCCAGCAGCTTGGGGGACAGGCCCTACGAGCAGTACTTC. It is translated as CASSLGDRPYEQYF. The entire variable domain, with the rest obtained from reference TRBV5-1 and TRBJ2-7, is as follows: KAGVTQTPRYLIKTRGQQVTLSCSPISGHRSVSWYQQTPGQGLQFLFEYFSETQRNKGNFPGRFSGRQFSNSRSEMNVSTLELGDSALYLCASSLGDRPYEQYFGPGTRLTVT.

This clonotype was detected ten times or more. The V gene is TRBV7-8, the J gene TRBJ2-2, with 10 bases lining up with TRBD2. J was trimmed by 4 bases and V by 7 bases; bases with no gene match: 12. CDR1 is SGHVS and CDR2 is FQNEAQ in the germline V gene. The CDR3 is made up of 17 amino acids. The CDR3 sequence: CASIDGTSVLITGELFF. DNA for the CDR3: TGTGCCAGCATCGACGGGACTAGCGTTCTGATCACCGGGGAGCTGTTTTTT.

This clonotype has ten or more counts. The chain uses TRBV6-1 and TRBJ2-5, with 8 bases identical to TRBD2. Trimming at V came to 6 bases and at J to 5 bases, leaving 5 bases not matched to a gene. The V gene's germline CDR1 is MNHNS and CDR2 SASEGT. The CDR3 totals 13 residues. The CDR3 DNA is TGTGCCAGCAGCGGGAGGGCCATGGAGACCCAGTACTTC. Protein sequence: CASSGRAMETQYF.

The chain recombines TRBV30 with TRBJ2-7; 7 nucleotides line up with TRBD1. The germline CDR1 and CDR2 sequences are GTSNPN and SVGIG (reference sequence). V shed 4 bases and J 2 bases; nucleotides not matched to a gene: 5. The CDR3 consists of 13 residues. This CDR3 reads CAWIRDRPYEQYF. In nucleotides, the CDR3 is TGTGCCTGGATTCGGGACAGACCCTACGAGCAGTACTTC.

This clonotype was counted ten times or more. The gene calls are TRBV11-3 and TRBJ2-7; D is undetermined. Germline CDR1 and CDR2: SGHNT and YENEEA. CDR3 size: 12 residues. V gave up 3 bases and J gave up 6 bases, with 9 bases separating them. The CDR3 loop is CASSFQGSEQYF. The CDR3 bases are TGTGCCAGCAGCTTCCAAGGGTCCGAGCAGTACTTC.

This clonotype was seen ten or more times. V and J are TRBV27 and TRBJ2-1; no firm D call. The CDR3 totals 14 residues. V shed 1 base and J shed 4 bases, with 8 bases lying between them. The germline CDR1 and CDR2 sequences are MNHEY and SMNVEV (reference sequence). CDR3 sequence reads: CASSLLDQYNEQFF. For the CDR3, the DNA is TGTGCCAGCAGTTTATTGGATCAATACAATGAGCAGTTCTTC.

This clonotype was seen more than once but under ten times. This chain joins TRBV20-1 and TRBJ1-6; possibly TRBD1 for D (6 bases). This CDR3 spans 14 amino acids. Trimming stripped 5 bases from V and 9 bases from J, with 17 bases between. Germline values: CDR1 DFQATT, CDR2 SNEGSKA (reference sequence). The CDR3 region has the DNA TGCAGTGCTCCTAAGGGGGGGGGTGGTTCACCCCTCCACTTT. Residues: CSAPKGGGGSPLHF.

The chain joins TRBV4-1 to TRBJ2-1; D may be TRBD1 (6 bases). V was cut by 7 bases and J by 0 bases, with 22 bases left in between. The CDR3 totals 18 residues. Germline lookup yields CDR1 MGHRA and CDR2 YSYEKL. This CDR3 is CASNQITQGQSSYNEQFF. CDR3 in DNA: TGCGCCAGCAACCAGATAACGCAGGGGCAAAGCTCCTACAATGAGCAGTTCTTC.

CDR3 nucleotides: TGTGCCTGGAACCGGGGGCTGAACTATGGCTACACCTTC. Amino acid sequence: CAWNRGLNYGYTF. The gene calls are TRBV30 and TRBJ1-2; perhaps TRBD1 as D (6 bases). Trimming cost V 4 bases and J 2 bases, with 11 bases left between them. Germline values: CDR1 GTSNPN, CDR2 SVGIG (reference sequence). This CDR3 is 13 amino acids long.

The V and J genes are TRBV2 and TRBJ2-2, with 12 bases matching TRBD2. CDR3 length: 20 amino acids. Germline CDR1 is SNHLY and CDR2 is FYNNEI. With 5 bases clipped from V and 3 bases from J, the junction kept 16 bases outside the gene matches. The DNA for the CDR3 is TGTGCCAGCAGTTTTCGAGAAGGACTAGCGGGACGGATCTACACCGGGGAGCTGTTTTTT. Protein sequence: CASSFREGLAGRIYTGELFF.